One sample yielded the 27 T cell receptor beta chains listed below, sequenced in a study of blood T cell repertoires in COVID-19. TCRdb's table, derived via immunoSEQ multiplex PCR, lists solely in-frame clones and lacks some. Among around 300,000 clones listed, nearly 90% were seen once. The sample was PBMCs or T cells enriched from blood (not recorded which). The receptor source for this set is a woman between 18 and 29 years old with acute COVID-19.

The chain has TRBV28 and TRBJ1-1; 8 bases align to TRBD1. V dropped 6 bases and J dropped 8; count of bases not matched to a gene: 8. Germline V CDR1 and CDR2: MDHEN, SYDVKM. The CDR3 covers 13 residues. The CDR3 DNA reads as TGTGCCAGCAGCAATGACAGGGGCGGAGAAGCTTTCTTT. Residues: CASSNDRGGEAFF.

The chain combines TRBV20-1 with TRBJ2-7, with 7 bases identical to TRBD1. The CDR3 spans 16 residues. V trimming: 6 bases; J trimming: 3 bases; junction bases outside the gene matches: 17. CDR1 DFQATT and CDR2 SNEGSKA come from the germline V gene (reference sequence). The chain's CDR3 is CSASSTGQPFVYEQYF. CDR3 DNA sequence: TGCAGTGCCAGTAGCACGGGACAGCCCTTCGTCTACGAGCAGTACTTC.

This clone was seen a few times. The CDR3 region is CATLRSGGIYEQYF. The CDR3 DNA follows: TGTGCCACCCTCAGGTCAGGGGGCATCTACGAGCAGTACTTC. The chain carries TRBV28 and TRBJ2-7; 8 bases match TRBD1. J was trimmed by 3 bases and V by 10 bases; bases with no gene match: 11. The CDR3 loop spans 14 amino acids. Germline-derived CDR1 and CDR2 are MDHEN and SYDVKM.

The chain links TRBV15 to TRBJ2-1, with D perhaps matching TRBD2 (6 bases). Germline V CDR1 and CDR2: LNHNV, YYDKDF (reference sequence). Trimming stripped 0 bases from V and 6 bases from J, with 15 bases between. The CDR3 contains 16 residues. The CDR3 spells CATSRDQSAGGNEQFF. The CDR3 DNA is TGTGCCACCAGCAGAGATCAATCAGCGGGTGGCAATGAGCAGTTCTTC.

The chain recombines TRBV28 with TRBJ2-1; 9 bases agree with TRBD2. The germline CDR1 and CDR2 sequences are MDHEN and SYDVKM. Trimming cost V 5 bases and J 9 bases; bases outside gene matches: 17. The CDR3 runs to 17 residues. As DNA, the CDR3 is TGTGCCAGCAGTCAAATAGCGGGAGTCGATTTACGCGGTGAGCAGTTCTTC. Translation gives CASSQIAGVDLRGEQFF.

The J gene is TRBJ2-7, the V gene TRBV18; 7 bases map to TRBD1. The junction had 9 bases not matched to a gene; V was cut back by 5 bases and J by 2 bases. The CDR3 consists of 15 residues. CDR1 KGHSH and CDR2 LQKENI come from the germline V gene. This chain's CDR3 is CASSSRDSGTYEQYF. CDR3 bases: TGTGCCAGCTCATCCCGGGACAGTGGGACCTACGAGCAGTACTTC.

The chain employs TRBV28 and TRBJ1-5; D is unclear. The CDR3 totals 14 residues. V lost 3 bases to trimming and J lost 3 bases, with 9 bases between them. The germline CDR1 and CDR2 sequences are MDHEN and SYDVKM. The CDR3: CASSFVGLNQPQHF. DNA for the CDR3: TGTGCCAGCAGTTTTGTGGGCCTCAATCAGCCCCAGCATTTT.

V and J are TRBV28 and TRBJ2-1; 11 nucleotides align to TRBD1. Germline CDR1 and CDR2: MDHEN and SYDVKM. V lost 3 bases to trimming and J lost 13 bases; unmatched junction nucleotides: 8. This CDR3 has 14 amino acids. CDR3 bases: TGTGCCAGCAGTTTCGGACAGGGGGCTCTAGACCAGTTCTTC. Protein sequence: CASSFGQGALDQFF.

The chain carries TRBV30 and TRBJ1-1, with D possibly TRBD1 on 6 matching bases. Germline V gene sequence: CDR1 GTSNPN, CDR2 SVGIG (reference sequence). V was trimmed by 3 bases and J by 4 bases, leaving 12 bases between them. CDR3 size: 13 residues. Written as DNA, the CDR3 is TGTGCCTGGAGGGAACAGGGATTCACTGAAGCTTTCTTT. This gives the protein CAWREQGFTEAFF.

The chain couples TRBV18 to TRBJ2-7; 7 bases align to TRBD1. The CDR3 has 13 amino acids. Germline-derived CDR1 and CDR2 are KGHSH and LQKENI. V dropped 5 bases and J dropped 5; count of bases not matched to a gene: 6. The CDR3 coding sequence is TGTGCCAGCTCAGAATTACAGGGGAACGAGCAGTACTTC. Residues: CASSELQGNEQYF.

The table lists this clone with a few counts. This sequence joins TRBV5-4 and TRBJ2-1; D perhaps matches TRBD2 (5 bases). The length of the CDR3 is 15 residues. Germline values: CDR1 SGHNT, CDR2 YYREEE (reference sequence). Trimming cost V 0 bases and J 3 bases, with 10 bases left between them. In DNA, the CDR3 is TGTGCCAGCAGCTTGGACCTAGCTGTCTACAATGAGCAGTTCTTC. It is translated as CASSLDLAVYNEQFF.

The chain carries TRBV5-1 and TRBJ1-1; 7 bases map to TRBD1. V dropped 4 bases and J dropped 8; count of bases not matched to a gene: 5. Germline V lookup: CDR1 SGHRS, CDR2 YFSETQ. CDR3 length equals 12 residues. The chain's CDR3 is CASSQTGAEAFF. The CDR3 bases are TGCGCCAGCAGCCAAACAGGGGCCGAAGCTTTCTTT.

This chain joins TRBV5-1 and TRBJ2-3, with D possibly matching TRBD2 (6 bases). Trimming cost V 6 bases and J 4 bases, with 15 bases left between them. The CDR3 spans 14 residues. CDR1 is SGHRS, CDR2 YFSETQ, per germline. The CDR3 coding sequence is TGCGCCAGCAACGGCGGGACGGCGGCAGATACGCAGTATTTT. It yields the protein CASNGGTAADTQYF.

The chain joins TRBV29-1 to TRBJ2-1; TRBD1 aligns across 9 bases. Germline lookup yields CDR1 SQVTM and CDR2 ANQGSEA. V gave up 3 bases and J gave up 4 bases; unmatched junction bases: 10. The CDR3 consists of 16 residues. CDR3 sequence reads: CSVERTDRGHYNEQFF. The CDR3 region has the DNA TGCAGCGTTGAGAGGACGGACAGGGGCCATTACAATGAGCAGTTCTTC.

The gene calls are TRBV28 and TRBJ1-2; maybe TRBD1 (5 bases). Trimming cost V 7 bases and J 4 bases, with 16 bases left between them. The CDR3 runs to 14 residues. The V gene's germline CDR1 is MDHEN and CDR2 SYDVKM. The CDR3 reads CASNRPGVGYGYTF. The CDR3 DNA reads as TGTGCCAGCAACAGGCCGGGGGTTGGCTATGGCTACACCTTC.

The rearrangement links TRBV4-1 to TRBJ1-1, with 8 bases that match TRBD1. The CDR3 has 16 residues. V lost 4 bases to trimming and J lost 5 bases; unmatched junction nucleotides: 12. CDR1 is MGHRA, CDR2 YSYEKL, per germline. The CDR3 loop is CASSPRGAGGGTEAFF. CDR3 DNA: TGCGCCAGCAGCCCTAGAGGGGCAGGGGGCGGGACTGAAGCTTTCTTT.

The J gene is TRBJ1-2, the V gene TRBV5-6; TRBD1 might be the D (6 bases). Germline-derived CDR1 and CDR2 are SGHDT and YYEEEE. V lost 7 bases, J lost 4 bases, and 23 bases lay in between. This CDR3 region has 16 residues. The CDR3 spells CASLGQTGLRTYGYTF. CDR3 DNA: TGTGCCAGCCTAGGACAAACAGGGCTTAGGACCTATGGCTACACCTTC.

Regarding this clone: Distinct nucleotide sequences in the sample also encode this CDR3. The chain's CDR3 is CATSPDSSNQPQHF. In DNA, the CDR3 is TGTGCCACCAGCCCGGACAGTAGCAATCAGCCCCAGCATTTT. This rearrangement joins TRBV15 to TRBJ1-5; D is perhaps TRBD1 (6 bases). The CDR3 length is 14 residues. CDR1 LNHNV and CDR2 YYDKDF come from the germline V gene (reference sequence). V lost 5 bases, J lost 0 bases, and 8 bases lay in between.

Note on this clone: The same CDR3 arises from other DNA sequences in this sample as well. This sequence joins TRBV18 and TRBJ2-7; a weak D match, TRBD2 (5 bases). The CDR3 is 13 amino acids. Per the germline V gene, CDR1 is KGHSH and CDR2 is LQKENI. V was clipped by 2 bases and J by 5 bases, with 10 bases between them. As DNA, the CDR3 is TGTGCCAGCTCACCAGGGCTAGCTAACGAGCAGTACTTC. Its translation is CASSPGLANEQYF.

V gene TRBV6-5 combines with J gene TRBJ1-2; 7 bases fit TRBD1. Germline CDR1 MNHEY, CDR2 SVGAGI. The CDR3 is made up of 14 amino acids. Unmatched junction bases numbered 2, after V lost 2 bases and J lost 2 bases. The CDR3 here is CASSYDRVNYGYTF. DNA for the CDR3: TGTGCCAGCAGTTACGACAGGGTAAACTATGGCTACACCTTC.

The chain is built from TRBV7-9 and TRBJ2-3; the D gene is possibly TRBD1 (6 bases). CDR3 size: 15 residues. Trimming took off 5 bases at V and 4 bases at J, with 16 bases between the two ends. Germline V gene lookup returns CDR1 SEHNR and CDR2 FQNEAQ (reference sequence). The CDR3 is CASSPQGLDADTQYF. In nucleotides, the CDR3 is TGTGCCAGCAGCCCCCAGGGGTTGGACGCAGATACGCAGTATTTT.

This clone occurred once. This chain uses TRBV5-4 with TRBJ1-5; the D gene is possibly TRBD1 (5 bases). The germline V gene encodes CDR1 SGHNT and CDR2 YYREEE (reference sequence). Trimming took 0 bases from V and 2 from J, leaving 9 bases between them. The CDR3 runs 15 residues. CDR3 protein: CASSLGGAGNQPQHF. The CDR3 DNA is TGTGCCAGCAGCTTGGGGGGCGCGGGCAATCAGCCCCAGCATTTT. Full variable domain (remainder filled in from reference TRBV5-4 and TRBJ1-5): ETGVTQSPTHLIKTRGQQVTLRCSSQSGHNTVSWYQQALGQGPQFIFQYYREEENGRGNFPPRFSGLQFPNYSSELNVNALELDDSALYLCASSLGGAGNQPQHFGDGTRLSIL.

The chain is built from TRBV11-2 and TRBJ1-4; no firm D call. Trimming stripped 1 base from V and 3 bases from J, with 12 bases between. The CDR3 spans 16 residues. Germline CDR1 and CDR2: SGHAT and FQNNGV. CDR3 coding DNA: TGTGCCAGCAGCTTAGGTTCGGGATTACCTAATGAAAAACTGTTTTTT. Translating it yields CASSLGSGLPNEKLFF.

The chain carries TRBV7-8 and TRBJ1-1; possibly TRBD1 for D (5 bases). The V gene's germline CDR1 is SGHVS and CDR2 FQNEAQ. Trimming took off 1 base at V and 1 base at J, with 19 bases between the two ends. The CDR3 is made up of 18 amino acids. CDR3 sequence (DNA): TGTGCCAGCAGCTTAGGTGCAGGGAAGGAGAAGGGGAACACTGAAGCTTTCTTT. Its translation: CASSLGAGKEKGNTEAFF.

The V call is TRBV5-5, the J call TRBJ1-4; TRBD1 matches at 8 bases. Trimming at V came to 4 bases and at J to 4 bases, leaving 9 bases not matched to a gene. There are 16 residues in the CDR3. Germline assignment: CDR1 SGHKS and CDR2 YYEKEE (reference sequence). The CDR3 DNA sequence: TGTGCCAGCAGCAGGACAGGGATCACCCTTAATGAAAAACTGTTTTTT. As protein: CASSRTGITLNEKLFF. The full variable domain, in which reference TRBV5-5 and TRBJ1-4 provide the parts outside the CDR3, is DAGVTQSPTHLIKTRGQQVTLRCSPISGHKSVSWYQQVLGQGPQFIFQYYEKEERGRGNFPDRFSARQFPNYSSELNVNALLLGDSALYLCASSRTGITLNEKLFFGSGTQLSVL.

This clone was seen at least ten times. In DNA form, the CDR3 reads TGTGCCAGCACCTCCGGGACAGAGCCCTACGAGCAGTACTTC. Amino acids: CASTSGTEPYEQYF. The rearrangement joins TRBV13 to TRBJ2-7; TRBD1 matches 7 bases. Trimming at V came to 7 bases and at J to 2 bases, leaving 8 bases not matched to a gene. The CDR3 spans 14 residues. The germline V gene encodes CDR1 PRHDT and CDR2 FYEKMQ (reference sequence).

V is TRBV10-3 and J is TRBJ1-1; TRBD1 matches 9 bases. V lost 3 bases to trimming and J lost 1 base; unmatched junction nucleotides: 18. This CDR3 region has 20 residues. Germline V lookup: CDR1 ENHRY, CDR2 SYGVKD. CDR3 amino acids: CAISEWGILAGQGKNTEAFF. In DNA, the CDR3 is TGTGCCATCAGTGAATGGGGAATCTTAGCGGGACAGGGTAAGAACACTGAAGCTTTCTTT.